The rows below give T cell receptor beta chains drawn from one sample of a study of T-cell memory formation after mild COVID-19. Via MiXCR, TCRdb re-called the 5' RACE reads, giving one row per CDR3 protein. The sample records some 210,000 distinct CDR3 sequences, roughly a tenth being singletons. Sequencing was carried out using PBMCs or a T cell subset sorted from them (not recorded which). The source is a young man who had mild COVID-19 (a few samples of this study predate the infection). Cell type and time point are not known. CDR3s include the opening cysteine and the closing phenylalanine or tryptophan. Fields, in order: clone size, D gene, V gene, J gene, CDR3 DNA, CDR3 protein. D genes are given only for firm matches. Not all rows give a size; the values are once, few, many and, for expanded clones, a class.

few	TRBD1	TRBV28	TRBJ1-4	TGTGCCAGCAGTTCGACAGGGAATGAAAAACTGTTTTTT	CASSSTGNEKLFF
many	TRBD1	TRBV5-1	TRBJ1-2	TGCGCCAGCAGCTTGGTTGCCGGACAGGGTTATAGTGGCTACACCTTC	CASSLVAGQGYSGYTF
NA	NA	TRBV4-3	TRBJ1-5	TGCGCCAGCAGCCAAGAACTGACACAGCCCCAGCATTTT	CASSQELTQPQHF
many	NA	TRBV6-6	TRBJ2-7	TGTGCCAGCAGTTCTGGGACACTCACCTACGAGCAGTACTTC	CASSSGTLTYEQYF
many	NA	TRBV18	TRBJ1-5	TGTGCCAGCTCACGAGGCAGGGGTGAACAGCCCCAGCATTTT	CASSRGRGEQPQHF
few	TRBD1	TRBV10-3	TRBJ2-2	TGTGCCATCAGTGCATGGACAGGGGGGACGACCGGGGAGCTGTTTTTT	CAISAWTGGTTGELFF
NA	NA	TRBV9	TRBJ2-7	TGTGCCAGCAGCCCTGGTGACACAAACTACGAGCAGTACTTC	CASSPGDTNYEQYF
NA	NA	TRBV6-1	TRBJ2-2	TGTGCCAGCGGGGGCCGCAGGGGCGGGGAGCTGTTTTTT	CASGGRRGGELFF
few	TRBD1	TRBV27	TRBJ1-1	TGTGCCAGCAGTCGACAGGGGGCTGGGAACACTGAAGCTTTCTTT	CASSRQGAGNTEAFF
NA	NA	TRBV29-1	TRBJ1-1	TGCAGCGTTGTGACAGTCACTGAAGCTTTCTTT	CSVVTVTEAFF
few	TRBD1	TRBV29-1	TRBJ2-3	TGCAGCGTTGGGGACAGGGGATCAGATACGCAGTATTTT	CSVGDRGSDTQYF
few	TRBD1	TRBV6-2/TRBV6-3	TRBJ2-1	TGTGCCAGCGGGACAGGGGGTTTCAATGAGCAGTTCTTC	CASGTGGFNEQFF
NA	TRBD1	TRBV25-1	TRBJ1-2	TGTGCCAGCAGTCCCCGGGACAGGGATATTCAGGGCTACACCTTC	CASSPRDRDIQGYTF
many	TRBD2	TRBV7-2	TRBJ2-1	TGTGCCAGCAGCTTAGCCCCTAGCGGGAGCTCCTACAATGAGCAGTTCTTC	CASSLAPSGSSYNEQFF
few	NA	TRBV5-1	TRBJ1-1	TGCGCCAGCACCCTCCTCCTGGGGACTGAAGCTTTCTTT	CASTLLLGTEAFF
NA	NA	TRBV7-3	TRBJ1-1	TGTGCCAGCAGCGTAGGTTTTCGGGGGAACCACACTGAAGCTTTCTTT	CASSVGFRGNHTEAFF
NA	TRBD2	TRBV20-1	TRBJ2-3	TGCAGTGCTAGACCGGGACTAGCGGGAGACTGGTATGCAGATACGCAGTATTTT	CSARPGLAGDWYADTQYF
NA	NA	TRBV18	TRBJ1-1	TGTGCCAGCTCACCACAGCAGGAGGCCACTGAAGCTTTCTTT	CASSPQQEATEAFF
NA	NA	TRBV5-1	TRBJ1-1	TGCGCCAGCAGCTTCACGACAGGGAACACTGAAGCTTTCTTT	CASSFTTGNTEAFF
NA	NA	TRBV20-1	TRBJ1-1	TGCAGTGCTACCGGGACAAACATGAACACTGAAGCTTTCTTT	CSATGTNMNTEAFF
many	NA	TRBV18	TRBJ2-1	TGTGCCAGCTCACCAACCAATGAGCAGTTCTTC	CASSPTNEQFF
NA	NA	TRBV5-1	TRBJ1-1	TGCGCCAGCAGCCTGGCGGCCGGGGGAGGCACTGAAGCTTTCTTT	CASSLAAGGGTEAFF
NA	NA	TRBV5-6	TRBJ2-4	TGTGCCAGCAGCCCCCCACTGACCGGGACCCTTTATTTC	CASSPPLTGTLYF
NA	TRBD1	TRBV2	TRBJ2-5	TGTGCCAGCAGTATACAGGGGTTACCAGAGGGGACCCAGTACTTC	CASSIQGLPEGTQYF
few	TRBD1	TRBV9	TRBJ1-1	TGTGCCAGCAGCGGACAGGGACGGGGCGCTGAAGCTTTCTTT	CASSGQGRGAEAFF
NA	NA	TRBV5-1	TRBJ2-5	TGCGCCAGCACCCGAAACAGGGCGGGAGAGACCCAGTACTTC	CASTRNRAGETQYF
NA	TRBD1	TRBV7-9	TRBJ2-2	TGTGCCAGCAGCGCACCGGGACAGGGGGGCACCGGGGAGCTGTTTTTT	CASSAPGQGGTGELFF
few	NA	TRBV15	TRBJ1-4	TGTGCCACCAGCCTCCTAACACTTAATGAAAAACTGTTTTTT	CATSLLTLNEKLFF
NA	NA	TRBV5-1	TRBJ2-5	TGCGCCAGCAAGGGAGGCCGGGGCCAAGAGACCCAGTACTTC	CASKGGRGQETQYF